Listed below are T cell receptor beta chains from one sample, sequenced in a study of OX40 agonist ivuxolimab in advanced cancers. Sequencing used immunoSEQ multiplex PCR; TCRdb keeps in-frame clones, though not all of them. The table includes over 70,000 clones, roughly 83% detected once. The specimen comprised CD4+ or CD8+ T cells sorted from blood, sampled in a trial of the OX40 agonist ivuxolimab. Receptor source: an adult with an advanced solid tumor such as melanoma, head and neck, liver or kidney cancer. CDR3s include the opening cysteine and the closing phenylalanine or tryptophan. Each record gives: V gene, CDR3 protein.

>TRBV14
CASSQEGTFTDTQYF
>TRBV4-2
CASSQVSESEQFF
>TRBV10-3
CAIMAGEGSYGYTF
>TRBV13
CASSSGNRLYNEQFF
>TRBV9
CASSFSSGRENEQFF
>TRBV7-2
CASSLILAGGNEQFF
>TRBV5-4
CASSLFSAGANEQFF
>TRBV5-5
CASSSGQGTDTQYF
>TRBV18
CASSPYSISGANVLTF
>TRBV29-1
CSVATGVYYEQYF
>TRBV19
CASSILSGTGDSPLHF
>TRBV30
CAWSVGPTQIEAFF
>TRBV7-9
CASSLVTQGGNYGYTF
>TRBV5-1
CASSQGNYEQYF
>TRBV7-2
CASSLDSREQYF
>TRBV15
CATSRQGLSPLSSYEQYF
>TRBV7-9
CASSQLVSQETQYF
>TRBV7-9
CASSPVEELFF
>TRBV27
CASSFASGTSSYNEQFF
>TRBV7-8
CASSPGPRLFTGELFF
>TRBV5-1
CASKGLAGGNTEAFF
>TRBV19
CASSGPLGFGEQFF
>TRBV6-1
CASSATGAYTEAFF
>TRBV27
CASSLMGRVSEQFF
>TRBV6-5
CASSYVATGELFF
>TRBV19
CASSIRPPGTSGTTDTQYF
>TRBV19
CASSRPDSSNYGYTF
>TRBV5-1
CASSDPSGGTGPGELFF
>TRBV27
CASRTHAGTSSSTDTQYF
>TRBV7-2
CASSSFRTDNEQFF
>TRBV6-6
CASNPKGTGAGELFF
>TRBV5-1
CASSFEGKDEQYF
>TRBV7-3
CASSLTYETSGRTNEQFF
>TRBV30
CASTSGTQETQYF
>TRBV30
CAWREGQGAYGELFF
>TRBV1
CTSSQDGTGADEQYF
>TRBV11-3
CASSSGGNTIYF
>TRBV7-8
CASSVQGARDSPLHF
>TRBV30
CAWSEGVGTTNTGELFF
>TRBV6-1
CASSRGGTYNEQFF
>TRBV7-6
CASSFNGYGANVLTF
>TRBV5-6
CASSHRTGADEKLFF
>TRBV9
CASTSIEDTGELFF